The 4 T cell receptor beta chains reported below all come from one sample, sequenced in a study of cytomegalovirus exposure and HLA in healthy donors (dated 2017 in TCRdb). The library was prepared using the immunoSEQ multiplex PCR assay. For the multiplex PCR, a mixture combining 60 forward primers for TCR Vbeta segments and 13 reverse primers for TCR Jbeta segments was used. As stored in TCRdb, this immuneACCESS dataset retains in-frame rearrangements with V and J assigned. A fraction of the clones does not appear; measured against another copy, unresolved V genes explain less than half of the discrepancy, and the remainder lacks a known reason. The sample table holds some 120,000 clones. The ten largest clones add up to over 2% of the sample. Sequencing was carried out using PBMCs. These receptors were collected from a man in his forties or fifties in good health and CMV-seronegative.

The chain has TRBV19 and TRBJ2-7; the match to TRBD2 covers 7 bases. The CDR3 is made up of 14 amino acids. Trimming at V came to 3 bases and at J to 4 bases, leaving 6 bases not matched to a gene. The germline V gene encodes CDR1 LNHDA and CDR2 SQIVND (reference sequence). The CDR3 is CASSISGYSYEQYF. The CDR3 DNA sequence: TGTGCCAGTAGTATTAGCGGGTACTCTTACGAGCAGTACTTC.

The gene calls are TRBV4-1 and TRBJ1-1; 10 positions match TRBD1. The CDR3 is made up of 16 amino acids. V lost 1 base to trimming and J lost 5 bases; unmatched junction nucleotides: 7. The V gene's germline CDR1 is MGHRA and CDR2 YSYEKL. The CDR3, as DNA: TGCGCCAGCAGCCAAGGGGACAGGGGATTTGGTACTGAAGCTTTCTTT. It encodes CASSQGDRGFGTEAFF.

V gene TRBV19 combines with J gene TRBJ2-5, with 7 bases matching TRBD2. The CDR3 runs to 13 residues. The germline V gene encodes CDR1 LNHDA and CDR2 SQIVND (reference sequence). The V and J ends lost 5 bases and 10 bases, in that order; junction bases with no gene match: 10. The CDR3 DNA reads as TGTGCCAGTAGTGAACCTGGGGGGGTTAGCCAGTACTTC. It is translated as CASSEPGGVSQYF.

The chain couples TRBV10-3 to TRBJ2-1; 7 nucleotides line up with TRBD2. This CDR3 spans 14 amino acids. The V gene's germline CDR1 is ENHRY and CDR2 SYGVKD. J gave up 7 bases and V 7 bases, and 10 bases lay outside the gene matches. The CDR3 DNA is TGTGCCATCAAGAGGGAGCGGGAAGAGAATGAGCAGTTCTTC. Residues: CAIKREREENEQFF.